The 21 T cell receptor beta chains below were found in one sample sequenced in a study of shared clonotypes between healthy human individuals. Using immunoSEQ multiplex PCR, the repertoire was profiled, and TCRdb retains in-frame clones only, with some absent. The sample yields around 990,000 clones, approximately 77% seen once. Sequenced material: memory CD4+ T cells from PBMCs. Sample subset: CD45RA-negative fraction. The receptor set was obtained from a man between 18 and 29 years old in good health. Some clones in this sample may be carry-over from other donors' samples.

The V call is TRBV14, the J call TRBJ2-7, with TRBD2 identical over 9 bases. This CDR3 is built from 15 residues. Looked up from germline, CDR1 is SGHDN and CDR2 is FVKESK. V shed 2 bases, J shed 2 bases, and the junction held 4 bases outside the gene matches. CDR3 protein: CASSQSGGRAYEQYF. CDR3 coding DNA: TGTGCCAGCAGCCAATCCGGCGGGAGGGCCTACGAGCAGTACTTC.

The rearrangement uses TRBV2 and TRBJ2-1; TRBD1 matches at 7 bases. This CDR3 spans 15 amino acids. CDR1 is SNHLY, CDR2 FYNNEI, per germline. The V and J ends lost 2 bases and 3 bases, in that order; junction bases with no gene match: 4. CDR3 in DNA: TGTGCCAGCAGTGAAAGGCAGGGGGACTACAATGAGCAGTTCTTC. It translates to CASSERQGDYNEQFF. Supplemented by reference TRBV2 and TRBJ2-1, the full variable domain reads EPEVTQTPSHQVTQMGQEVILRCVPISNHLYFYWYRQILGQKVEFLVSFYNNEISEKSEIFDDQFSVERPDGSNFTLKIRSTKLEDSAMYFCASSERQGDYNEQFFGPGTRLTVL.

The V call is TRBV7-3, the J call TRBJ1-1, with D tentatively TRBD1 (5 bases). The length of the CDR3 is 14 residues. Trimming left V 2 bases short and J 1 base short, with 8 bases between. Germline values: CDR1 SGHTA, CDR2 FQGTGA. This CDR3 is CASSLEGRNTEAFF. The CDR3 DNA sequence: TGTGCCAGCAGCTTAGAGGGACGGAACACTGAAGCTTTCTTT.

In nucleotides, the CDR3 is TGTGCCAGCAGCACCGCAGGGGTCTCGTACGAGCAGTACTTC. Translating gives CASSTAGVSYEQYF. The chain joins TRBV5-6 to TRBJ2-7; tentatively, D is TRBD1 (6 bases). CDR1 is SGHDT, CDR2 YYEEEE, per germline. This CDR3 is built from 14 residues. The ends were cut back, 4 bases at V and 4 bases at J, with 15 bases in the middle. Together with reference TRBV5-6 and TRBJ2-7, the CDR3 gives the full variable domain: DAGVTQSPTHLIKTRGQQVTLRCSPKSGHDTVSWYQQALGQGPQFIFQYYEEEERQRGNFPDRFSGHQFPNYSSELNVNALLLGDSALYLCASSTAGVSYEQYFGPGTRLTVT.

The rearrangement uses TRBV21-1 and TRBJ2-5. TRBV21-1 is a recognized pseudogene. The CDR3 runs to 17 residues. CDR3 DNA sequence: TGTGCCAGCAGCTTTGGAGACAGGGCGGGAGATCAAGAGACCCAGTACTTC. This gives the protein CASSFGDRAGDQETQYF.

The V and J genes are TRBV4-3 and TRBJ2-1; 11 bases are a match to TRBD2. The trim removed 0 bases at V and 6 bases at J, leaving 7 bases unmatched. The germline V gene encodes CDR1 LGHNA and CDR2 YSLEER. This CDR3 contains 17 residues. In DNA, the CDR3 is TGCGCCAGCAGCCAAGATCCCCGACTAGCGGGGTTCAATGAGCAGTTCTTC. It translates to CASSQDPRLAGFNEQFF.

CDR3 sequence: CASSSLTGTVTGNTIYF. In nucleotides, the CDR3 is TGTGCCAGCAGCTCCCTGACCGGGACAGTCACTGGAAACACCATATATTTT. The chain carries TRBV11-2 and TRBJ1-3; 7 bases match TRBD1. Looked up from germline, CDR1 is SGHAT and CDR2 is FQNNGV. The CDR3 is 17 residues long. The junction had 11 bases not matched to a gene; V was cut back by 4 bases and J by 2 bases. Filled out from reference TRBV11-2 and TRBJ1-3, the complete variable domain reads EAGVAQSPRYKIIEKRQSVAFWCNPISGHATLYWYQQILGQGPKLLIQFQNNGVVDDSQLPKDRFSAERLKGVDSTLKIQPAKLEDSAVYLCASSSLTGTVTGNTIYFGEGSWLTVV.

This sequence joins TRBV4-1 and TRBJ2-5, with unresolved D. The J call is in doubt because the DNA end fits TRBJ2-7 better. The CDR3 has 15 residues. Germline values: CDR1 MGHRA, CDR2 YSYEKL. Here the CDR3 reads CASSDVGQASYEQYF. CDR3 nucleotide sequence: TGCGCCAGCAGTGACGTAGGGCAGGCCTCCTACGAGCAGTACTTC.

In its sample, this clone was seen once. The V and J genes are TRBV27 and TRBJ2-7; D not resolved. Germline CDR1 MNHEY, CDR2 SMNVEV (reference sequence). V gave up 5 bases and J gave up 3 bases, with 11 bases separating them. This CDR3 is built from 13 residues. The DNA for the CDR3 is TGTGCCAGCAGTCCCCCCGGGCTCTACGAGCAGTACTTC. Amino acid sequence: CASSPPGLYEQYF.

CDR3 in DNA: TGTGCCAGCAGTTTCCGTAGGGCCCTCCGGGAGACCCAGTACTTC. Translation: CASSFRRALRETQYF. The genes are TRBV28 and TRBJ2-5; no clear D gene. CDR1 is MDHEN, CDR2 SYDVKM, per germline. The CDR3 consists of 15 residues. V was trimmed by 3 bases and J by 5 bases, leaving 16 bases between them.

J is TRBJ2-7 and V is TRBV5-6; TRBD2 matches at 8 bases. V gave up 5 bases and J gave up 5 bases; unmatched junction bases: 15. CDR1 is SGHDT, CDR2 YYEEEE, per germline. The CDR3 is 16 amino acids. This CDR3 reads CASRFYPGGPRDEQYF. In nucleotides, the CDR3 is TGTGCCAGCAGATTCTATCCGGGAGGGCCAAGGGACGAGCAGTACTTC.

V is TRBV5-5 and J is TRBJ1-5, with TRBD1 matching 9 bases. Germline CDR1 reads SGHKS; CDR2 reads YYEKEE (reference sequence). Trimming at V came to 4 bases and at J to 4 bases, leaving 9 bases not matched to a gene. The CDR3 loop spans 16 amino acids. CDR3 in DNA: TGTGCCAGCAGCGTTCAACAGGGGGCGGATAATCAGCCCCAGCATTTT. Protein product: CASSVQQGADNQPQHF.

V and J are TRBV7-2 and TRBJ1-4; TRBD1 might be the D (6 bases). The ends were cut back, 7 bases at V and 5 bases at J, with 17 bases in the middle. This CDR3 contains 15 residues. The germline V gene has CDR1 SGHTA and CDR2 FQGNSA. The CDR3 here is CASKAGGQDNEKLFF. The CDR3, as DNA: TGTGCCAGCAAGGCCGGGGGCCAAGACAATGAAAAACTGTTTTTT.

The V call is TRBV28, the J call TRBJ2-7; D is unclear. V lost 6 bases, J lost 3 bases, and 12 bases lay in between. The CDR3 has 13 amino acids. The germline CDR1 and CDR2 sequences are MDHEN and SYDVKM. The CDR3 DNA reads TGTGCCAGCAGGACGACAATAAACTACGAGCAGTACTTC. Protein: CASRTTINYEQYF.

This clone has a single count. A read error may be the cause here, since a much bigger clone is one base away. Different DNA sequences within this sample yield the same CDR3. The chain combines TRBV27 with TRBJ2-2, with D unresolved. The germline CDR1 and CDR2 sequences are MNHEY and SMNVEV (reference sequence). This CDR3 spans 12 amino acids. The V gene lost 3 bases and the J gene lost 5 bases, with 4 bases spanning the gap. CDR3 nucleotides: TGTGCCAGCAGTTTCAGAACCGGGGAGCTGTTTTTT. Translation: CASSFRTGELFF.

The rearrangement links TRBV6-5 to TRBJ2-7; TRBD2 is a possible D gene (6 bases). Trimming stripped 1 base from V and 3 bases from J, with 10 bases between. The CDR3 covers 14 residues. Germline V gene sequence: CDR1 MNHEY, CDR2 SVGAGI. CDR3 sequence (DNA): TGTGCCAGCAGTTACTACGGCGGGGTCTACGAGCAGTACTTC. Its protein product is CASSYYGGVYEQYF.

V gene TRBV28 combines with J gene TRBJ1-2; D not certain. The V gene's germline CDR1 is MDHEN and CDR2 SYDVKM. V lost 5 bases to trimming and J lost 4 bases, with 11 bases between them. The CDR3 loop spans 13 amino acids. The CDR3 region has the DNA TGTGCCAGCAGTCTTTTTAGCCGCTATGGCTACACCTTC. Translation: CASSLFSRYGYTF.

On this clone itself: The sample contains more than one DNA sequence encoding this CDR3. The CDR3 DNA reads TGTGCCTGGACTAGCGGAAAAAACATTCAGTACTTC. It encodes CAWTSGKNIQYF. This chain joins TRBV30 and TRBJ2-4; 7 bases are a match to TRBD2. V was pared by 4 bases and J by 4 bases, with 1 base of the junction left unmatched. Germline V lookup: CDR1 GTSNPN, CDR2 SVGIG (reference sequence). The CDR3 length is 12 residues.

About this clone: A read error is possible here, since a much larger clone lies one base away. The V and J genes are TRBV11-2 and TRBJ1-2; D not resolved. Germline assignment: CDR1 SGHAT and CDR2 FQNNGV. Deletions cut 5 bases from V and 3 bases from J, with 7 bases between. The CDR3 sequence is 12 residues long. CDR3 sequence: CASSTAHYGYTF. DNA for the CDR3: TGTGCCAGCAGCACAGCTCACTATGGCTACACCTTC. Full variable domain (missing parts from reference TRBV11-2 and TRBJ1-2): EAGVAQSPRYKIIEKRQSVAFWCNPISGHATLYWYQQILGQGPKLLIQFQNNGVVDDSQLPKDRFSAERLKGVDSTLKIQPAKLEDSAVYLCASSTAHYGYTFGSGTRLTVV.

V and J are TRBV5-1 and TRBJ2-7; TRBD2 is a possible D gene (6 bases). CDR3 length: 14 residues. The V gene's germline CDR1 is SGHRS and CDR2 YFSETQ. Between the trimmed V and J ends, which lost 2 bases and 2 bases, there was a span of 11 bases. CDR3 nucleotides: TGCGCCAGCAGCTTTGGGACTTCAGCCTACGAGCAGTACTTC. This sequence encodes CASSFGTSAYEQYF.

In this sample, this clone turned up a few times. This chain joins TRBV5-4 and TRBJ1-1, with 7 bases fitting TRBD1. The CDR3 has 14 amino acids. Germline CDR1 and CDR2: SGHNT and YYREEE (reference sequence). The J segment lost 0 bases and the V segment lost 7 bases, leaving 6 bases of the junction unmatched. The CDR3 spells CASQQGRVNTEAFF. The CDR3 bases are TGTGCCAGCCAACAGGGGCGTGTGAACACTGAAGCTTTCTTT.